The source of this TCR beta chain is a study of cytomegalovirus exposure and HLA in healthy donors. Both 60 Vbeta primers and 13 Jbeta primers went into the PCR. Here immunoSEQ multiplex PCR was the method, and the copy in TCRdb shows in-frame clones only, minus some. The sample includes around 140,000 clones, approximately 65% of them seen just once. Looked up from germline, CDR1 is SGHNT and CDR2 is YENEEA. Trimming removed 4 bases from V and 2 bases from J; junction bases left unmatched: 9. This CDR3 contains 16 residues. V gene TRBV11-3 combines with J gene TRBJ2-7; 9 bases align to TRBD1. The TCR comes from a woman aged 60 to 75 in good health and CMV-seronegative. The sequenced material came from PBMCs. CDR3 sequence reads: CASSWPGGQGPYEQYF. CDR3 sequence (DNA): TGTGCCAGCAGCTGGCCCGGGGGACAGGGCCCCTACGAGCAGTACTTC.